Shown below are 9 T cell receptor beta chains from a single sample sequenced in a study of control samples from healthy donors and cancer patients. TCRdb keeps only in-frame clones here, not all; method: immunoSEQ multiplex PCR. The table records some 150,000 clones, about 94% of them present only once. Sequencing was performed on PBMCs. The receptors shown here come from a man aged 60 to 69 with colorectal cancer.

The chain recombines TRBV5-1 with TRBJ2-3; TRBD2 is a possible D gene (7 bases). The CDR3 consists of 16 residues. Germline V gene lookup returns CDR1 SGHRS and CDR2 YFSETQ. V shed 4 bases and J shed 0 bases, with 15 bases lying between them. The DNA of the CDR3 is TGCGCCAGCAGCCTTGCCCGGGGGGCTAGCACAGATACGCAGTATTTT. Protein: CASSLARGASTDTQYF.

This clone was recorded only once. This sequence joins TRBV5-5 and TRBJ2-6; 7 positions match TRBD1. Unmatched junction bases numbered 4, after V lost 1 base and J lost 0 bases. Germline V lookup: CDR1 SGHKS, CDR2 YYEKEE (reference sequence). The CDR3 length is 17 residues. The CDR3 loop reads CASSLYRGSSGANVLTF. The CDR3 DNA sequence: TGTGCCAGCAGCTTGTACAGGGGAAGCTCTGGGGCCAACGTCCTGACTTTC.

The CDR3 DNA is TGTGCCAGCACAACGGGACTTCTGACAGATACGCAGTATTTT. As protein: CASTTGLLTDTQYF. The chain uses TRBV11-2 and TRBJ2-3, with a tentative D call TRBD2 (6 bases). CDR3 length: 14 amino acids. Germline CDR1 is SGHAT and CDR2 is FQNNGV. V was pared by 7 bases and J by 3 bases, with 14 bases between.

The chain couples TRBV12-3 or TRBV12-4 to TRBJ1-3; D gene uncertain. The CDR3 is made up of 13 amino acids. The V gene lost 3 bases and the J gene lost 6 bases, with 9 bases spanning the gap. The CDR3: CASSFAVLNTIYF. The CDR3 nucleotides are TGTGCCAGCAGTTTCGCGGTACTAAACACCATATATTTT.

V and J are TRBV25-1 and TRBJ2-5, with unresolved D. Germline values: CDR1 MGHDK, CDR2 SYGVNS. The CDR3 loop spans 12 amino acids. V was shortened by 4 bases and J by 3 bases, with 6 bases between the two germline ends. The CDR3: CASSGLEETQYF. CDR3 sequence (DNA): TGTGCCAGCAGTGGACTCGAAGAGACCCAGTACTTC.

The chain uses TRBV5-8 and TRBJ2-3; 7 nucleotides match TRBD1. After removal of 4 bases from V and 5 bases from J, the junction contained 13 bases not matched to a gene. Germline V gene data show CDR1 as SGHTS and CDR2 as YDEGEE. CDR3 length: 16 amino acids. The CDR3 region is CASSPLQGRNGDTQYF. Here the CDR3 DNA reads TGTGCCAGCAGCCCATTACAGGGGCGGAATGGAGATACGCAGTATTTT. Full variable domain (remainder filled in from reference TRBV5-8 and TRBJ2-3): EAGVTQSPTHLIKTRGQQATLRCSPISGHTSVYWYQQALGLGLQFLLWYDEGEERNRGNFPPRFSGRQFPNYSSELNVNALELEDSALYLCASSPLQGRNGDTQYFGPGTRLTVL.

The chain combines TRBV10-3 with TRBJ1-3; 8 nucleotides match TRBD1. The CDR3 is 14 residues long. The V gene's germline CDR1 is ENHRY and CDR2 SYGVKD. V was clipped by 8 bases and J by 1 base; unmatched bases: 4. CDR3 nucleotides: TGTGCCATCGGCCAGGGGGCATCTGGAAACACCATATATTTT. This translates into CAIGQGASGNTIYF.

The genes are TRBV19 and TRBJ2-3, with a possible D match to TRBD1 (6 bases). V lost 6 bases, J lost 3 bases, and 10 bases lay in between. This CDR3 has 13 amino acids. Germline CDR1 reads LNHDA; CDR2 reads SQIVND (reference sequence). The CDR3 region is CASRGAGTDTQYF. The CDR3 DNA reads TGTGCCAGTAGGGGGGCAGGAACAGATACGCAGTATTTT.

The V gene is TRBV19, the J gene TRBJ2-3, with TRBD2 matching over 10 bases. This CDR3 is 17 amino acids long. The germline V gene encodes CDR1 LNHDA and CDR2 SQIVND (reference sequence). The V gene end was trimmed by 5 bases and the J gene end by 0 bases; junction bases not matched to a gene: 8. The CDR3 loop is CASSRLAGAESTDTQYF. DNA for the CDR3: TGTGCCAGTAGTCGGCTAGCGGGGGCCGAGAGCACAGATACGCAGTATTTT.